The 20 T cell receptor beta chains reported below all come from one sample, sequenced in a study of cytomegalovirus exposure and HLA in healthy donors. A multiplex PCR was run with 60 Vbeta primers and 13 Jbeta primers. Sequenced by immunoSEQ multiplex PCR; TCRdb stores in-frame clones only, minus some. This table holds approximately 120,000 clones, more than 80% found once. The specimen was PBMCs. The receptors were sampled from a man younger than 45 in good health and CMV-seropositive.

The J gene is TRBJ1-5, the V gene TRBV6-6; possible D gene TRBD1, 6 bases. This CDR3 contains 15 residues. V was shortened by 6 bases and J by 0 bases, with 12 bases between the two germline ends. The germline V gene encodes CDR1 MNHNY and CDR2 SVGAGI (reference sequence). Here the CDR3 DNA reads TGTGCCAGCAGACGGGACACAAATAGCAATCAGCCCCAGCATTTT. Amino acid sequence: CASRRDTNSNQPQHF.

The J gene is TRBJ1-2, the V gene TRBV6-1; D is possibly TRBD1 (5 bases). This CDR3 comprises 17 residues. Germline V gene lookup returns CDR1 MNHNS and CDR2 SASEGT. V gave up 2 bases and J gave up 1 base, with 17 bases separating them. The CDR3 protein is CASSESVVVDSNYGYTF. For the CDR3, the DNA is TGTGCCAGCAGTGAAAGTGTGGTGGTAGACAGTAACTATGGCTACACCTTC.

CDR3 amino acids: CASREGGEQFF. Written as DNA, the CDR3 is TGTGCCAGCAGGGAGGGCGGTGAGCAGTTCTTC. The chain employs TRBV7-9 and TRBJ2-1, with a possible D match to TRBD2 (6 bases). The CDR3 is made up of 11 amino acids. Germline V gene data show CDR1 as SEHNR and CDR2 as FQNEAQ (reference sequence). V was shortened by 6 bases and J by 9 bases, with 9 bases between the two germline ends.

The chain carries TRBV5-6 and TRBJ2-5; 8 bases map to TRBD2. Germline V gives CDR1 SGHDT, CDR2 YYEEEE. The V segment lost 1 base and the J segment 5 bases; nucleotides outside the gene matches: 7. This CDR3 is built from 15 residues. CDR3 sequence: CASSLSGGLGETQYF. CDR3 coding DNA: TGTGCCAGCAGCTTGTCGGGGGGGCTGGGGGAGACCCAGTACTTC.

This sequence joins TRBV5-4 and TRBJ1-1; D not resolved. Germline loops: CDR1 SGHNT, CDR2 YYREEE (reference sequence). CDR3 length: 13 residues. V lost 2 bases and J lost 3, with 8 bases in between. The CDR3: CASSFEGYTEAFF. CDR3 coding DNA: TGTGCCAGCAGCTTTGAGGGATACACTGAAGCTTTCTTT.

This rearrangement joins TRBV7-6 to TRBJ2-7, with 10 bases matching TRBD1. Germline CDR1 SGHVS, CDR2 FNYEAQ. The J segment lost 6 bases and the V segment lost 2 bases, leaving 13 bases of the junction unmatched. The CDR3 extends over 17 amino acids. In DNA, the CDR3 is TGTGCCAGCAGCTTAAACCTTGGAGGGACAGGGGTACGCGAGCAGTACTTC. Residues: CASSLNLGGTGVREQYF.

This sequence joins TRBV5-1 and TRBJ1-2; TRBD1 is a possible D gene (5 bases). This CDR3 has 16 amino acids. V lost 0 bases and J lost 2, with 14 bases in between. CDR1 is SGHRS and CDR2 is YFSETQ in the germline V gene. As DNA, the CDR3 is TGCGCCAGCAGCTTGGTTTCAGGGAATGTGAACTATGGCTACACCTTC. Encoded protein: CASSLVSGNVNYGYTF.

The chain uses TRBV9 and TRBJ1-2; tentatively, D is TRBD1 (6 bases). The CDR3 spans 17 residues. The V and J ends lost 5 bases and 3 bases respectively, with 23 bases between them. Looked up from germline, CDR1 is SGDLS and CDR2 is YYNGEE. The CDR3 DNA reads TGTGCCAGCAGTGCTGAGGGAGCGGGGGCCGATTACTATGGCTACACCTTC. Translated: CASSAEGAGADYYGYTF.

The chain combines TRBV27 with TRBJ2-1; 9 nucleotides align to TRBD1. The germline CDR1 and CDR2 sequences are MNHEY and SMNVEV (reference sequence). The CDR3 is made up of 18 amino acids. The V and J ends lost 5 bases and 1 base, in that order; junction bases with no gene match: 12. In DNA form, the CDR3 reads TGTGCCAGCAGTCCCTCCGGGACAGGGCTTAAGTCCTACAATGAGCAGTTCTTC. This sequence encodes CASSPSGTGLKSYNEQFF.

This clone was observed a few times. In DNA form, the CDR3 reads TGTGCCAGCAGCGCCTGGGACAGTAACAATCAGCCCCAGCATTTT. Residues: CASSAWDSNNQPQHF. This chain links TRBV5-6 with TRBJ1-5, with 7 positions matching TRBD1. V was clipped by 4 bases and J by 3 bases; unmatched bases: 7. This CDR3 comprises 15 residues. CDR1 is SGHDT and CDR2 is YYEEEE in the germline V gene. Full variable domain (remainder filled in from reference TRBV5-6 and TRBJ1-5): DAGVTQSPTHLIKTRGQQVTLRCSPKSGHDTVSWYQQALGQGPQFIFQYYEEEERQRGNFPDRFSGHQFPNYSSELNVNALLLGDSALYLCASSAWDSNNQPQHFGDGTRLSIL.

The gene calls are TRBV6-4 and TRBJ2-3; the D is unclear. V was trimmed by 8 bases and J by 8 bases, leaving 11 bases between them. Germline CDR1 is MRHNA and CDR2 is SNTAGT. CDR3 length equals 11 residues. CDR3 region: CASDAVTTQYF. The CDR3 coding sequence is TGTGCCAGCGACGCGGTAACTACGCAGTATTTT.

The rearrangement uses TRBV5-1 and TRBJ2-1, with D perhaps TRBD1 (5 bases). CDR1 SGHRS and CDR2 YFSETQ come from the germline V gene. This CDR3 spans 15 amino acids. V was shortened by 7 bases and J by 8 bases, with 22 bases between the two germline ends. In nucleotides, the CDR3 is TGCGCCAGCGCCCTGGGGCAGGGTGAATGGGATGAGCAGTTCTTC. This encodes CASALGQGEWDEQFF.

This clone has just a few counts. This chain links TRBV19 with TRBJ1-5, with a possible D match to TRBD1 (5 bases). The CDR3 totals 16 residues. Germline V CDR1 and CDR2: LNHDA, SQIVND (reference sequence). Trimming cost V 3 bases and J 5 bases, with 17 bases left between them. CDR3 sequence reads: CASSMSLRQLYQPQHF. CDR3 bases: TGTGCCAGTAGTATGAGTCTGAGACAGTTGTATCAGCCCCAGCATTTT.

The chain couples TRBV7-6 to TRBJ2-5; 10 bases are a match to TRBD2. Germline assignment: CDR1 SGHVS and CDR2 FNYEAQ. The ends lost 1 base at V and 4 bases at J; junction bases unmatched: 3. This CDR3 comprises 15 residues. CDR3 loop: CASSLDLAGVETQYF. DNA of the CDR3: TGTGCCAGCAGCTTAGATCTAGCGGGGGTAGAGACCCAGTACTTC.

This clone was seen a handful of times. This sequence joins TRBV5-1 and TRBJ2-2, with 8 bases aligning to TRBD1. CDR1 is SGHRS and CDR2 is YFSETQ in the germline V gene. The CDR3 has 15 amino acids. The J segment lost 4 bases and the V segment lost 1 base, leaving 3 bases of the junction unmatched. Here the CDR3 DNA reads TGCGCCAGCAGCTTGAAACAGGGGGGCACCGGGGAGCTGTTTTTT. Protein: CASSLKQGGTGELFF.

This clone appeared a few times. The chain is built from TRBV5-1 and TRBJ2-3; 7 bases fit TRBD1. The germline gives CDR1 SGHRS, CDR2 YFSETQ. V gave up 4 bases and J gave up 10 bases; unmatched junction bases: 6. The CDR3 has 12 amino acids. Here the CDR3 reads CASSPGQVPQYF. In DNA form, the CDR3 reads TGCGCCAGCAGCCCCGGACAGGTTCCGCAGTATTTT.

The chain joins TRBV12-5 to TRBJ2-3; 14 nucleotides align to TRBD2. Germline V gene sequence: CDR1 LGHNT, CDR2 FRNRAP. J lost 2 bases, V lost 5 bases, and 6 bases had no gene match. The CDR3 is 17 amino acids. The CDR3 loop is CASGQGLAGALTDTQYF. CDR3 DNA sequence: TGTGCTAGTGGTCAGGGACTAGCGGGGGCCCTCACAGATACGCAGTATTTT.

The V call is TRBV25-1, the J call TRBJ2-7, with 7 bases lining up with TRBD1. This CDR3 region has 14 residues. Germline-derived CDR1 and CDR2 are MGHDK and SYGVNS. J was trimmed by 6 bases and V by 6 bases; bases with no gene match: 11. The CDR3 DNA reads TGTGCCAGCAGGGGGAACAGGGGTCCCATCGAGCAGTACTTC. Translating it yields CASRGNRGPIEQYF.

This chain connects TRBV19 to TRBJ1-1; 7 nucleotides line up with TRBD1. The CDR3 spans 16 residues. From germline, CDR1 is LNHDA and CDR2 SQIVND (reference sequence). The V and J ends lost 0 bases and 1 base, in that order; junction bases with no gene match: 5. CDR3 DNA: TGTGCCAGTAGTATAGATTGGGCAGGGGGGAACACTGAAGCTTTCTTT. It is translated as CASSIDWAGGNTEAFF.

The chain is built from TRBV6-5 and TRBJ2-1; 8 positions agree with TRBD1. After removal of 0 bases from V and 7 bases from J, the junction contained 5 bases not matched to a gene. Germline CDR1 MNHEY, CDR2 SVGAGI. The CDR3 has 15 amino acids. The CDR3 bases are TGTGCCAGCAGTTACTCTCAGGGGGCTTGGAATGAGCAGTTCTTC. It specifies CASSYSQGAWNEQFF.